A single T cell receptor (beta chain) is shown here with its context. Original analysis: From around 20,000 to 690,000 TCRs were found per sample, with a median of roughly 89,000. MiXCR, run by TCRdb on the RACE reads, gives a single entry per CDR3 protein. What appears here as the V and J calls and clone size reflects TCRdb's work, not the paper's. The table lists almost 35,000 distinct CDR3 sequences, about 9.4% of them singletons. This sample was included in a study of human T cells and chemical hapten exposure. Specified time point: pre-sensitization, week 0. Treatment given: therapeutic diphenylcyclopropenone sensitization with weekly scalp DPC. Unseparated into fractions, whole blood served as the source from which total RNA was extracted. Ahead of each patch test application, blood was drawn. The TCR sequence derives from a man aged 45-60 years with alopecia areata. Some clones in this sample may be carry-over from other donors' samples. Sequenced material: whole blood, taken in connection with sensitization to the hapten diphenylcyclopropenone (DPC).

The chain's CDR3 is CASSVSLATNEKLFF. In nucleotides, the CDR3 is TGTGCCAGCAGCGTGTCGCTGGCAACTAATGAAAAACTGTTTTTT. The gene calls are TRBV9 and TRBJ1-4, with D unresolved. V was pared by 2 bases and J by 0 bases, with 8 bases between. The CDR3 totals 15 residues. Per the germline V gene, CDR1 is SGDLS and CDR2 is YYNGEE.